The 20 T cell receptor beta chains reported below all come from one sample, sequenced in a study of blood T cell repertoires in COVID-19. Method: immunoSEQ multiplex PCR; TCRdb's copy keeps in-frame clones and lacks some. This sample yields 200,000 to 250,000 clones, of which roughly 88% are seen a single time; 1.5% belongs to the top ten. The sequenced sample consisted of peripheral blood. The receptors stem from a man younger than 30 with active or convalescent COVID-19.

The V call is TRBV10-3, the J call TRBJ1-1; no reliable D call. The CDR3 has 12 amino acids. Germline assignment: CDR1 ENHRY and CDR2 SYGVKD. Between the trimmed V and J ends, which lost 4 bases and 0 bases, there was a span of 3 bases. CDR3 DNA sequence: TGTGCCATCAGTGGAGTGAACACTGAAGCTTTCTTT. Translating gives CAISGVNTEAFF.

The chain uses TRBV24-1 and TRBJ1-2, with 10 nucleotides matching TRBD1. Germline V gene lookup returns CDR1 KGHDR and CDR2 SFDVKD. The CDR3 has 15 residues. V was clipped by 4 bases and J by 3 bases; unmatched bases: 4. The CDR3 region is CATSEDGTGDYGYTF. Here the CDR3 DNA reads TGTGCCACCAGTGAGGACGGGACAGGGGACTATGGCTACACCTTC.

The sample holds one count of this clone. The gene calls are TRBV19 and TRBJ2-7; no reliable D call. Germline V lookup: CDR1 LNHDA, CDR2 SQIVND (reference sequence). This CDR3 comprises 14 residues. The V end lost 3 bases, the J end lost 1 base, and 10 bases lay between the germline ends. CDR3 in amino acids: CASSMAVQSYEQYF. CDR3 in DNA: TGTGCCAGTAGTATGGCAGTCCAGTCCTACGAGCAGTACTTC.

The V gene is TRBV12-3 or TRBV12-4, the J gene TRBJ2-7; TRBD1 agrees at 7 bases. This CDR3 region has 13 residues. V lost 5 bases and J lost 3; bases outside the gene matches: 4. CDR3 loop: CASSRQGIYEQYF. For the CDR3, the DNA is TGTGCCAGCAGTCGACAGGGAATCTACGAGCAGTACTTC.

The rearrangement uses TRBV6-5 and TRBJ2-7, with TRBD2 matching 7 bases. CDR3 length: 16 residues. V shed 2 bases and J 1 base; nucleotides not matched to a gene: 8. Germline CDR1 MNHEY, CDR2 SVGAGI. The CDR3 sequence is CASSYGPGLGSYEQYF. The CDR3 DNA reads TGTGCCAGCAGTTACGGCCCCGGACTAGGGTCCTACGAGCAGTACTTC.

This clone was found a few times. This chain links TRBV2 with TRBJ2-5; D gene ambiguous. Deletions cut 0 bases from V and 2 bases from J, with 10 bases between. Germline CDR1 is SNHLY and CDR2 is FYNNEI. This CDR3 is 15 amino acids long. CDR3 in DNA: TGTGCCAGCAGTGAAGCGGGCAACCCGCAAGAGACCCAGTACTTC. This gives the protein CASSEAGNPQETQYF.

The chain carries TRBV7-6 and TRBJ2-7; no clear D. Germline assignment: CDR1 SGHVS and CDR2 FNYEAQ. The CDR3 has 12 amino acids. The V and J ends lost 4 bases and 3 bases respectively, with 7 bases between them. The CDR3: CASSYPGYEQYF. DNA of the CDR3: TGTGCCAGCAGCTACCCAGGCTACGAGCAGTACTTC.

The gene calls are TRBV15 and TRBJ2-3; 9 nucleotides agree with TRBD1. This CDR3 is 18 amino acids long. CDR1 LNHNV and CDR2 YYDKDF come from the germline V gene (reference sequence). Trimming cost V 2 bases and J 1 base; bases outside gene matches: 10. The CDR3 bases are TGTGCCACCAGCAGACTGGGACAGGGTCGAGGAGGCACAGATACGCAGTATTTT. Translated: CATSRLGQGRGGTDTQYF.

The CDR3 DNA sequence: TGCAGTGCTAGTCCAGGGGAAGAGACCCAGTACTTC. Translation: CSASPGEETQYF. This chain uses TRBV20-1 with TRBJ2-5; tentative D call: TRBD1 (6 bases). Trimming shortened V by 3 bases and J by 3 bases, and 8 bases separated the two germline ends. CDR1 and CDR2 from the germline V gene are DFQATT and SNEGSKA (reference sequence). CDR3 length: 12 amino acids.

CDR3 loop: CASSAQNNEQFF. CDR3 DNA sequence: TGTGCCAGCAGCGCACAAAACAATGAGCAGTTCTTC. V gene TRBV13 combines with J gene TRBJ2-1; D call uncertain. Trimming shortened V by 5 bases and J by 5 bases, and 7 bases separated the two germline ends. The CDR3 has 12 residues. Germline V CDR1 and CDR2: PRHDT, FYEKMQ (reference sequence).

This chain connects TRBV19 to TRBJ1-1; possibly TRBD1 for D (6 bases). The CDR3 is 15 amino acids. The V end was cut by 7 bases, the J end by 2 bases, with 17 bases between. From germline, CDR1 is LNHDA and CDR2 SQIVND (reference sequence). DNA of the CDR3: TGTGCCAGTAATACCCGCGAGGGGGTAAACACTGAAGCTTTCTTT. Its protein product is CASNTREGVNTEAFF.

This chain connects TRBV11-2 to TRBJ2-5, with D maybe TRBD2 (7 bases). The CDR3 runs 14 residues. From germline, CDR1 is SGHAT and CDR2 FQNNGV. Trimming stripped 5 bases from V and 5 bases from J, with 15 bases between. CDR3 bases: TGTGCCAGCAGCCCTGGGGGGGCTGGGGAGACCCAGTACTTC. Protein product: CASSPGGAGETQYF.

The chain couples TRBV3-1 (or the pseudogene TRBV3-2) to TRBJ2-7; 9 nucleotides align to TRBD1. CDR1 LGHDT and CDR2 YNNKEL come from the germline V gene (reference sequence). J lost 4 bases, V lost 1 base, and 14 bases had no gene match. This CDR3 is 18 amino acids long. Here the CDR3 DNA reads TGTGCCAGCAGCCAAGTTGCCCTCACCGGGACAGGGAATTACGAGCAGTACTTC. This sequence encodes CASSQVALTGTGNYEQYF.

The genes are TRBV6-2 or TRBV6-3 and TRBJ1-5, with D perhaps matching TRBD1 (5 bases). This CDR3 contains 15 residues. V lost 0 bases to trimming and J lost 2 bases, with 8 bases between them. Germline V gene lookup returns CDR1 MNHEY and CDR2 SVGEGT. Written as DNA, the CDR3 is TGTGCCAGCAGTTACTCGGGGGAGGGCAATCAGCCCCAGCATTTT. Residues: CASSYSGEGNQPQHF.

The rearrangement joins TRBV27 to TRBJ2-4; 8 nucleotides align to TRBD2. V was clipped by 8 bases and J by 1 base; unmatched bases: 7. Germline V lookup: CDR1 MNHEY, CDR2 SMNVEV (reference sequence). The CDR3 loop spans 15 amino acids. CDR3 bases: TGTGCCAGCTCCAGCGGGAGCGGGGCCAAAAACATTCAGTACTTC. As protein: CASSSGSGAKNIQYF.

V gene TRBV6-1 combines with J gene TRBJ1-2; D gene ambiguous. This CDR3 is 16 amino acids long. Trimming took off 2 bases at V and 8 bases at J, with 21 bases between the two ends. Germline-derived CDR1 and CDR2 are MNHNS and SASEGT. Here the CDR3 DNA reads TGTGCCAGCAGTGAAAACCATGCGAGAGCCTCCCCGGGCTACACCTTC. This translates into CASSENHARASPGYTF.

This rearrangement joins TRBV5-6 to TRBJ1-1; D is undetermined. The germline CDR1 and CDR2 sequences are SGHDT and YYEEEE. CDR3 length equals 12 residues. Trimming cost V 2 bases and J 12 bases, with 14 bases left between them. For the CDR3, the DNA is TGTGCCAGCAGCTTCCCCACCGGGTCGCCTTTCTTT. Its translation: CASSFPTGSPFF.

The chain links TRBV11-2 to TRBJ2-5; D remains unclear. Per the germline V gene, CDR1 is SGHAT and CDR2 is FQNNGV. The V and J ends lost 5 bases and 1 base respectively, with 5 bases between them. This CDR3 is 12 amino acids long. CDR3 amino acids: CASSQAQETQYF. CDR3 sequence (DNA): TGTGCCAGCAGCCAGGCCCAAGAGACCCAGTACTTC. The full variable domain, with the rest looked up from reference TRBV11-2 and TRBJ2-5, is EAGVAQSPRYKIIEKRQSVAFWCNPISGHATLYWYQQILGQGPKLLIQFQNNGVVDDSQLPKDRFSAERLKGVDSTLKIQPAKLEDSAVYLCASSQAQETQYFGPGTRLLVL.

The V call is TRBV7-2, the J call TRBJ2-1; TRBD2 agrees at 11 bases. Germline V gives CDR1 SGHTA, CDR2 FQGNSA. With V trimmed by 5 bases and J by 9 bases, 9 bases remained unmatched. The CDR3 length is 15 residues. The CDR3 sequence is CASSRRTSGLIEQFF. As DNA, the CDR3 is TGTGCCAGCAGCAGAAGGACTAGCGGGTTGATTGAGCAGTTCTTC.

This clone was seen more than once but under ten times. V usage is TRBV9 and J usage is TRBJ1-6; no reliable D call. CDR3 length: 14 residues. Trimming shortened V by 2 bases and J by 10 bases, and 13 bases separated the two germline ends. CDR1 and CDR2 from the germline V gene are SGDLS and YYNGEE. The CDR3 spells CASSVGGSGSPLHF. The CDR3 bases are TGTGCCAGCAGCGTGGGAGGGTCGGGGTCACCCCTCCACTTT.